The 30 T cell receptor beta chains presented below share a single source sample, sequenced in a study of blood T cell repertoires in COVID-19. Sequencing was performed with immunoSEQ multiplex PCR; in TCRdb, only in-frame clones are kept and a portion is missing. The table has 200,000 to 250,000 clones, about nine tenths seen once; the top ten hold 6.2%. The sequencing input was peripheral blood. These receptors all stem from a man in his 60s with acute or convalescent COVID-19.

V gene TRBV28 combines with J gene TRBJ1-6, with 7 positions matching TRBD1. J was trimmed by 8 bases and V by 11 bases; bases with no gene match: 9. Per the germline V gene, CDR1 is MDHEN and CDR2 is SYDVKM. This CDR3 comprises 13 residues. CDR3 sequence reads: CAGRQGLYSPLHF. Here the CDR3 DNA reads TGTGCCGGACGACAGGGTCTTTATTCACCCCTCCACTTT.

This chain uses TRBV2 with TRBJ2-1; 12 positions agree with TRBD2. With 7 bases clipped from V and 5 bases from J, the junction kept 12 bases outside the gene matches. Germline V CDR1 and CDR2: SNHLY, FYNNEI. The CDR3 is made up of 17 amino acids. For the CDR3, the DNA is TGTGCCAGCACCCTACCGGGACTAGCGGGTCCCGACAATGAGCAGTTCTTC. Translated: CASTLPGLAGPDNEQFF.

V and J are TRBV5-4 and TRBJ2-2, with D perhaps TRBD1 (5 bases). V lost 1 base, J lost 1 base, and 11 bases lay in between. Germline assignment: CDR1 SGHNT and CDR2 YYREEE (reference sequence). The CDR3 totals 16 residues. DNA of the CDR3: TGTGCCAGCAGCTTGCTTACAGGCATGAACACCGGGGAGCTGTTTTTT. Its protein product is CASSLLTGMNTGELFF.

CDR3: CASSATSGRDTQYF. The CDR3 nucleotides read TGTGCCAGCAGCGCCACTAGCGGGAGAGATACGCAGTATTTT. The chain is built from TRBV7-2 and TRBJ2-3; 11 bases map to TRBD2. V lost 5 bases to trimming and J lost 5 bases; unmatched junction nucleotides: 3. Germline V CDR1 and CDR2: SGHTA, FQGNSA. The CDR3 is 14 residues long. Combining the CDR3 with reference TRBV7-2 and TRBJ2-3 gives the whole variable domain GAGVSQSPSNKVTEKGKDVELRCDPISGHTALYWYRQSLGQGLEFLIYFQGNSAPDKSGLPSDRFSAERTGGSVSTLTIQRTQQEDSAVYLCASSATSGRDTQYFGPGTRLTVL.

This sequence joins TRBV25-1 and TRBJ2-1, with 9 bases matching TRBD2. The CDR3 loop spans 11 amino acids. Germline CDR1 is MGHDK and CDR2 is SYGVNS. The V segment lost 5 bases and the J segment 13 bases; nucleotides outside the gene matches: 3. The CDR3 sequence: CASSIAGAQFF. In DNA, the CDR3 is TGTGCCAGCAGTATAGCGGGAGCCCAGTTCTTC.

V and J are TRBV7-8 and TRBJ2-1; D possibly corresponds to TRBD2 (5 bases). Germline V gene sequence: CDR1 SGHVS, CDR2 FQNEAQ. V lost 0 bases and J lost 7, with 10 bases in between. CDR3 length: 14 residues. The DNA for the CDR3 is TGTGCCAGCAGCTTAGCACGGTGGAGGAATGAGCAGTTCTTC. This translates into CASSLARWRNEQFF. The full variable domain, with the rest looked up from reference TRBV7-8 and TRBJ2-1, is GAGVSQSPRYKVAKRGQDVALRCDPISGHVSLFWYQQALGQGPEFLTYFQNEAQLDKSGLPSDRFFAERPEGSVSTLKIQRTQQEDSAVYLCASSLARWRNEQFFGPGTRLTVL.

The CDR3 region has the DNA TGTGCCAGCTCCTTGGACAGACTCTTCCCCGTAGCCGGGGAGCTGTTTTTT. This translates into CASSLDRLFPVAGELFF. The rearrangement joins TRBV14 to TRBJ2-2; a possible D gene is TRBD1 (6 bases). Germline V gene data show CDR1 as SGHDN and CDR2 as FVKESK. The CDR3 has 17 residues. The V and J ends lost 8 bases and 6 bases respectively, with 25 bases between them.

The chain recombines TRBV20-1 with TRBJ1-5; D gene ambiguous. The length of the CDR3 is 16 residues. The germline V and J ends were trimmed by 3 bases and 0 bases, with 15 bases remaining between them. Germline V gene sequence: CDR1 DFQATT, CDR2 SNEGSKA (reference sequence). This chain's CDR3 is CSASGNRVYSNQPQHF. The CDR3 bases are TGCAGTGCTAGTGGGAACAGAGTTTATAGCAATCAGCCCCAGCATTTT.

The count of this clone is one. V is TRBV30 and J is TRBJ2-3; D gene ambiguous. The CDR3 is 12 amino acids. Trimming pared 3 bases from V and 0 bases from J, leaving 4 bases between. Germline CDR1 and CDR2: GTSNPN and SVGIG (reference sequence). The CDR3 DNA is TGTGCCTGGAGCGGGAGCACAGATACGCAGTATTTT. It yields the protein CAWSGSTDTQYF.

The chain uses TRBV7-9 and TRBJ2-3, with D hard to call. Germline V gene data show CDR1 as SEHNR and CDR2 as FQNEAQ (reference sequence). V dropped 5 bases and J dropped 4 bases, with 10 bases sitting between them. The CDR3 loop spans 13 amino acids. CDR3: CASSPRGPDTQYF. The CDR3 nucleotides read TGTGCCAGCAGCCCCCGAGGCCCAGATACGCAGTATTTT.

The V and J genes are TRBV9 and TRBJ1-6; D remains unclear. CDR3 length equals 16 residues. V lost 0 bases and J lost 7, with 14 bases in between. The V gene's germline CDR1 is SGDLS and CDR2 YYNGEE. CDR3 protein: CASSVVDNLGNSPLHF. The CDR3 coding sequence is TGTGCCAGCAGCGTAGTAGATAACCTCGGGAATTCACCCCTCCACTTT.

This sequence joins TRBV6-6 and TRBJ1-1; no definite D call. The germline CDR1 and CDR2 sequences are MNHNY and SVGAGI (reference sequence). V dropped 2 bases and J dropped 8 bases, with 12 bases sitting between them. This CDR3 is 13 amino acids long. The CDR3 is CASSYQEGEEAFF. CDR3 DNA sequence: TGTGCCAGCAGTTACCAGGAGGGAGAGGAAGCTTTCTTT.

This clone has only one observation. J is TRBJ1-5 and V is TRBV19, with 8 bases that match TRBD1. In germline, CDR1 is LNHDA, CDR2 SQIVND (reference sequence). V shed 3 bases, J shed 2 bases, and the junction held 6 bases outside the gene matches. This CDR3 comprises 16 residues. CDR3 in amino acids: CASSIPTGGGNQPQHF. The CDR3 DNA reads as TGTGCCAGTAGTATCCCAACAGGGGGTGGCAATCAGCCCCAGCATTTT.

This chain joins TRBV9 and TRBJ1-5; weak D call: TRBD1 (5 bases). Trimming removed 0 bases from V and 8 bases from J, with 15 bases in between. The CDR3 has 15 residues. Germline V CDR1 and CDR2: SGDLS, YYNGEE. The CDR3 DNA follows: TGTGCCAGCAGCGTAGGAGGGGTCCCGGGGGAGCCCCAGCATTTT. Its translation is CASSVGGVPGEPQHF.

This clone was observed a single time. The V and J genes are TRBV28 and TRBJ2-7, with TRBD1 matching over 11 bases. Germline trimming cut 5 bases from V and 4 bases from J; bases unmatched to any gene: 7. The germline V gene encodes CDR1 MDHEN and CDR2 SYDVKM. The CDR3 runs to 15 residues. CDR3 in amino acids: CASSPHRDRGYEQYF. The CDR3, as DNA: TGTGCCAGCAGTCCACACCGGGACAGGGGGTACGAGCAGTACTTC.

The chain recombines TRBV5-1 with TRBJ1-1; D not certain. Trimming stripped 0 bases from V and 8 bases from J, with 11 bases between. The CDR3 runs to 13 residues. Germline V lookup: CDR1 SGHRS, CDR2 YFSETQ. The CDR3: CASSLAPTAEAFF. CDR3 nucleotide sequence: TGCGCCAGCAGCTTGGCCCCAACAGCCGAAGCTTTCTTT.

This chain connects TRBV27 to TRBJ1-2; no reliable D call. The CDR3 covers 15 residues. Germline V lookup: CDR1 MNHEY, CDR2 SMNVEV (reference sequence). The V end lost 5 bases, the J end lost 3 bases, and 16 bases lay between the germline ends. CDR3 region: CASSPPGRRDYGYTF. Here the CDR3 DNA reads TGTGCCAGCAGTCCCCCCGGCCGGCGGGACTATGGCTACACCTTC.

The J gene is TRBJ2-1, the V gene TRBV20-1; D is possibly TRBD2 (6 bases). Looked up from germline, CDR1 is DFQATT and CDR2 is SNEGSKA (reference sequence). V was shortened by 3 bases and J by 2 bases, with 14 bases between the two germline ends. The CDR3 runs 15 residues. This chain's CDR3 is CSASPRTKTYNEQFF. The CDR3 DNA follows: TGCAGTGCTAGTCCGAGGACTAAGACCTACAATGAGCAGTTCTTC.

The chain recombines TRBV7-2 with TRBJ2-3; 8 nucleotides align to TRBD2. V shed 2 bases and J 3 bases; nucleotides not matched to a gene: 10. The CDR3 sequence is 17 residues long. In germline, CDR1 is SGHTA, CDR2 FQGNSA. The CDR3 is CASSLLGRGGRTDTQYF. CDR3 DNA: TGTGCCAGCAGCTTATTGGGTCGGGGCGGGAGGACAGATACGCAGTATTTT.

The chain employs TRBV18 and TRBJ2-1; D is ambiguous. The CDR3 runs 13 residues. Germline V gives CDR1 KGHSH, CDR2 LQKENI. Trimming took 3 bases from V and 8 from J, leaving 11 bases between them. The CDR3 region is CASSPVETHEQFF. The CDR3 DNA reads TGTGCCAGCTCACCCGTGGAGACCCATGAGCAGTTCTTC.

The rearrangement uses TRBV12-5 and TRBJ1-2; 7 nucleotides agree with TRBD1. CDR3 length: 14 residues. V dropped 2 bases and J dropped 5; count of bases not matched to a gene: 5. Germline V gene data show CDR1 as LGHNT and CDR2 as FRNRAP. The CDR3 DNA is TGTGCTAGTGGTTTGCGGGACAGAATTTATGGCTACACCTTC. Translating it yields CASGLRDRIYGYTF.

The chain couples TRBV4-3 to TRBJ1-1, with D possibly matching TRBD1 (5 bases). The CDR3 covers 12 residues. Germline CDR1 and CDR2: LGHNA and YSLEER. The V end lost 7 bases, the J end lost 6 bases, and 12 bases lay between the germline ends. The CDR3: CASTRGQSEAFF. The CDR3 DNA is TGCGCCAGCACTAGGGGCCAATCTGAAGCTTTCTTT.

V usage is TRBV28 and J usage is TRBJ2-2; 11 bases map to TRBD1. Germline CDR1 reads MDHEN; CDR2 reads SYDVKM. This CDR3 is built from 15 residues. V was pared by 4 bases and J by 6 bases, with 4 bases of the junction left unmatched. The CDR3 loop is CASSSPGQGAGELFF. The CDR3 DNA reads TGTGCCAGCAGTTCCCCGGGACAGGGGGCCGGGGAGCTGTTTTTT.

The CDR3 spells CASSGGQGATNEKLFF. The CDR3 nucleotides read TGCGCCAGCAGCGGCGGACAGGGGGCAACTAATGAAAAACTGTTTTTT. The V and J genes are TRBV5-1 and TRBJ1-4; 10 nucleotides line up with TRBD1. The ends lost 4 bases at V and 0 bases at J; junction bases unmatched: 3. This CDR3 region has 16 residues. Germline V CDR1 and CDR2: SGHRS, YFSETQ.

The chain has TRBV6-2 or TRBV6-3 and TRBJ2-7; maybe TRBD1 (6 bases). The V gene lost 5 bases and the J gene lost 0 bases, with 8 bases spanning the gap. The CDR3 contains 13 residues. Per the germline V gene, CDR1 is MNHEY and CDR2 is SVGEGT. The chain's CDR3 is CASSRTDSYEQYF. Here the CDR3 DNA reads TGTGCCAGCAGTAGGACAGACTCCTACGAGCAGTACTTC.

CDR3 loop: CATSRDWQNTEAFF. The CDR3 DNA reads TGTGCCACCAGCAGAGATTGGCAGAACACTGAAGCTTTCTTT. V usage is TRBV15 and J usage is TRBJ1-1; D is unclear. Germline CDR1 and CDR2: LNHNV and YYDKDF (reference sequence). V was pared by 0 bases and J by 1 base, with 6 bases between. The CDR3 loop spans 14 amino acids.

V and J are TRBV6-2 or TRBV6-3 and TRBJ2-2; 10 bases are shared with TRBD1. The CDR3 covers 14 residues. In germline, CDR1 is MNHEY, CDR2 SVGEGT. V dropped 4 bases and J dropped 5; count of bases not matched to a gene: 1. The CDR3 is CASSWTGGTGELFF. The CDR3 coding sequence is TGTGCCAGCAGTTGGACAGGGGGTACCGGGGAGCTGTTTTTT.

The chain uses TRBV19 and TRBJ2-2, with a tentative D call TRBD1 (5 bases). The CDR3 contains 15 residues. The ends were cut back, 5 bases at V and 1 base at J, with 11 bases in the middle. The germline V gene encodes CDR1 LNHDA and CDR2 SQIVND (reference sequence). This chain's CDR3 is CASSPRGQNTGELFF. DNA of the CDR3: TGTGCCAGTAGTCCCCGCGGACAGAACACCGGGGAGCTGTTTTTT.

This chain uses TRBV5-6 with TRBJ1-3; 8 bases agree with TRBD1. Trimming removed 0 bases from V and 0 bases from J; junction bases left unmatched: 5. The CDR3 has 17 amino acids. The germline gives CDR1 SGHDT, CDR2 YYEEEE. CDR3 DNA sequence: TGTGCCAGCAGCTTGGTGGGACAGGCATACTCTGGAAACACCATATATTTT. Encoded protein: CASSLVGQAYSGNTIYF.

The V call is TRBV9, the J call TRBJ1-4, with a tentative D call TRBD1 (6 bases). The CDR3 has 15 residues. Trimming removed 7 bases from V and 5 bases from J, with 18 bases in between. Germline V lookup: CDR1 SGDLS, CDR2 YYNGEE. The CDR3 DNA reads as TGTGCCAGCGGCCCGGGGGGGACAAGAAATGAAAAACTGTTTTTT. This sequence encodes CASGPGGTRNEKLFF.